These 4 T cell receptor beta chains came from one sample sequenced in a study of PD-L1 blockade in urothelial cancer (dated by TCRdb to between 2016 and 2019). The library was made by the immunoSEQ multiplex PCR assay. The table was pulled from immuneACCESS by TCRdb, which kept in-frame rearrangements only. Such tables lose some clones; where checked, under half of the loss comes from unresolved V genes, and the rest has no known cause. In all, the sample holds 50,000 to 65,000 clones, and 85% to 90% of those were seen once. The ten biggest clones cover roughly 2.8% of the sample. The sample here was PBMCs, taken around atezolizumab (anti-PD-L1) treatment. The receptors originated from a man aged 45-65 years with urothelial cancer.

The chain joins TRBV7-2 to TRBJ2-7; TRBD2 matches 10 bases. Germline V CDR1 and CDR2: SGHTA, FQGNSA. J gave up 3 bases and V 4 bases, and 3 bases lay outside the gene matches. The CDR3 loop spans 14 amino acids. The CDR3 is CASSSGLALYEQYF. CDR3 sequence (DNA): TGTGCCAGCAGCTCGGGACTAGCGCTCTACGAGCAGTACTTC.

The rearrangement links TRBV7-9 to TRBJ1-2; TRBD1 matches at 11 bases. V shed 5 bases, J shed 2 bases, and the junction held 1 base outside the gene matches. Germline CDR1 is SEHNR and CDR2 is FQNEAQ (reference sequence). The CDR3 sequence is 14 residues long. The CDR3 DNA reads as TGTGCCAGCAGCCGGACAGGGGGCAACTATGGCTACACCTTC. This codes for CASSRTGGNYGYTF.

The CDR3 region has the DNA TGCGCCAGCAGCTTGGGCACTCGGGGATTGGCCCCAGATACGCAGTATTTT. Protein product: CASSLGTRGLAPDTQYF. J is TRBJ2-3 and V is TRBV5-1, with D possibly being TRBD2 (5 bases). Germline CDR1 is SGHRS and CDR2 is YFSETQ. V gave up 0 bases and J gave up 4 bases, with 18 bases separating them. The CDR3 is 17 amino acids. The full variable domain, in which reference TRBV5-1 and TRBJ2-3 provide the parts outside the CDR3, is KAGVTQTPRYLIKTRGQQVTLSCSPISGHRSVSWYQQTPGQGLQFLFEYFSETQRNKGNFPGRFSGRQFSNSRSEMNVSTLELGDSALYLCASSLGTRGLAPDTQYFGPGTRLTVL.

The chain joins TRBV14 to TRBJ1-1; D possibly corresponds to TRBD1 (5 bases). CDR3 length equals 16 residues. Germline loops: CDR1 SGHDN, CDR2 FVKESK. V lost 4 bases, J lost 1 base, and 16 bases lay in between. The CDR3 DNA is TGTGCCAGCAGCCCTCGGGGGGGACCCCGGAACACTGAAGCTTTCTTT. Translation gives CASSPRGGPRNTEAFF.